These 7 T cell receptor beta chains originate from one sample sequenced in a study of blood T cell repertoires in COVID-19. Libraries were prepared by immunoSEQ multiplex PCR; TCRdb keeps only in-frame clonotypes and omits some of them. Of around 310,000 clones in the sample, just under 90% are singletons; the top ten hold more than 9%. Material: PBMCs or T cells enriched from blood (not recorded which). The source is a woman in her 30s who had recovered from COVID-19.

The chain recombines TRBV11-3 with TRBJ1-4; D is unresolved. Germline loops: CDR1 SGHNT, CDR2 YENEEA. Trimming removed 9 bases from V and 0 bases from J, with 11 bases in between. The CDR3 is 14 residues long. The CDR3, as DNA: TGTGCCAGGCGCCTCGATGCAACTAATGAAAAACTGTTTTTT. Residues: CARRLDATNEKLFF.

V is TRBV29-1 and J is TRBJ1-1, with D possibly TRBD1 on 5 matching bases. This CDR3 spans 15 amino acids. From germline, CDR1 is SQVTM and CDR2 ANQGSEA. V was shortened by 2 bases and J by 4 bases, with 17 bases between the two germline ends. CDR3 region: CSVEPSTRRGTEAFF. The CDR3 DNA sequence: TGCAGCGTTGAACCCTCCACTCGGAGGGGCACTGAAGCTTTCTTT.

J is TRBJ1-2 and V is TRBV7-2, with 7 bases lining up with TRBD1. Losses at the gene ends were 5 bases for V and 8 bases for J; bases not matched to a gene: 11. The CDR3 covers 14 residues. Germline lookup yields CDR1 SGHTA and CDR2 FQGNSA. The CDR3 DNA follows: TGTGCCAGCAGCCTACAGGGGCTGGTTGGCGGCTACACCTTC. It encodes CASSLQGLVGGYTF.

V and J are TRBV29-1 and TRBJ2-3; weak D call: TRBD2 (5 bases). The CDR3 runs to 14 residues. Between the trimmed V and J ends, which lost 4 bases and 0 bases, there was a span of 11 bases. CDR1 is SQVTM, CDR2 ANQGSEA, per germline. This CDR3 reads CSVGGGGSTDTQYF. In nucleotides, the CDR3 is TGCAGCGTTGGGGGTGGAGGAAGCACAGATACGCAGTATTTT.

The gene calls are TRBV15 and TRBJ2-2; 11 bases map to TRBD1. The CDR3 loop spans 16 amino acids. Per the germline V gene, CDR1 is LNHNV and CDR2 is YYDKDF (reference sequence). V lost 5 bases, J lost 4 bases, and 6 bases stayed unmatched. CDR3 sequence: CATSWGDRGITGELFF. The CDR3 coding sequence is TGTGCCACCAGCTGGGGGGACAGGGGGATCACCGGGGAGCTGTTTTTT.

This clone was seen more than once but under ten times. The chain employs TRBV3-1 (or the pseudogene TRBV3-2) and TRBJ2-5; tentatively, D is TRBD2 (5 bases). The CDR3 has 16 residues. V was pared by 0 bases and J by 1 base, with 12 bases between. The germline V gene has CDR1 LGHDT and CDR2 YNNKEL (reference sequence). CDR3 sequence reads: CASSQETNELQETQYF. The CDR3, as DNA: TGTGCCAGCAGCCAAGAGACTAACGAACTCCAAGAGACCCAGTACTTC.

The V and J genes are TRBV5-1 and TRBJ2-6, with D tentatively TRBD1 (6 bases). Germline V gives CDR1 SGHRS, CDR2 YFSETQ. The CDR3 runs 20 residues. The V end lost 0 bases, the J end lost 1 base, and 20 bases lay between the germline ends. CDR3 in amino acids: CASSLVLDSPVWSGANVLTF. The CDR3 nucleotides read TGCGCCAGCAGCTTGGTATTGGACAGCCCGGTGTGGTCTGGGGCCAACGTCCTGACTTTC.